This note documents a single T cell receptor beta chain sequence. The antigen is not known. This CDR3 is built from 14 residues. With V trimmed by 2 bases and J by 6 bases, 1 base remained unmatched. Germline loops: CDR1 MNHEY, CDR2 SMNVEV (reference sequence). This specimen belongs to a study of cytomegalovirus exposure and HLA in healthy donors. Study observations and caveats: DRB1 had the most TCR associations and HLA-C the fewest, a later analysis found, with rates varying by HLA locus. It has been reported that TCR beta sequences accurately predicted the HLA-A and HLA-B alleles of most subjects. A few CMV-associated chains proved CMV antigen-specific in vitro. As a later analysis showed, a missense DCLRE1C variant was linked to trimming of TCR beta V- and J-genes.

Amplification used 60 Vbeta primers and 13 Jbeta primers. Using immunoSEQ multiplex PCR, the repertoire was profiled, and TCRdb retains in-frame clones only, with some absent. Its table lists over 200,000 clones. What was sequenced was PBMCs. This clonotype was obtained from a woman in her 30s in good health and CMV-seropositive. The chain is built from TRBV27 and TRBJ1-6; 7 bases agree with TRBD1. For the CDR3, the DNA is TGTGCCAGCAGTTTAGAGGGGGCTAATTCACCCCTCCACTTT. Translating gives CASSLEGANSPLHF.